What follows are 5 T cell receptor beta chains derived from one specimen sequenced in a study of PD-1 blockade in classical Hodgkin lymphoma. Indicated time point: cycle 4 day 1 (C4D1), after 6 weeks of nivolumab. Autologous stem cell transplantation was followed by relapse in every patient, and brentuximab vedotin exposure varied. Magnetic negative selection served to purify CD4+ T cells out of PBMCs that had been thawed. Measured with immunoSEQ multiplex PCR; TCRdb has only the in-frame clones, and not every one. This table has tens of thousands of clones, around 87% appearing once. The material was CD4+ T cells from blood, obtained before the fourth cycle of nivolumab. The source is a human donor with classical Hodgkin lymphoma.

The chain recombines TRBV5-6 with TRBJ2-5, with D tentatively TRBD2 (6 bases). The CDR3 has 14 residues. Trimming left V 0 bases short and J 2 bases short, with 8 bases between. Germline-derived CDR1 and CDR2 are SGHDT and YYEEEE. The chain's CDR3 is CASSLERVQETQYF. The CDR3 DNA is TGTGCCAGCAGCTTGGAGCGGGTACAAGAGACCCAGTACTTC.

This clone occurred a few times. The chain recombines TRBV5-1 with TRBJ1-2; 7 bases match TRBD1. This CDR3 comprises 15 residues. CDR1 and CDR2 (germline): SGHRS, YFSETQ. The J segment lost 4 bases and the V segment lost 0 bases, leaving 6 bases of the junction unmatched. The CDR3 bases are TGCGCCAGCAGCTTGGCCGGGACAGCAGTCTATGGCTACACCTTC. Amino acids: CASSLAGTAVYGYTF.

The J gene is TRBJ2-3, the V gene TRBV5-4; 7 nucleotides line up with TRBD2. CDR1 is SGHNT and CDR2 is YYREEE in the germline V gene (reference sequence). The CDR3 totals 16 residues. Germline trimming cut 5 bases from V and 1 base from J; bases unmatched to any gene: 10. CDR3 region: CASSSRTREGTDTQYF. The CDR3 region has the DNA TGTGCCAGCAGTTCGCGGACTAGAGAAGGCACAGATACGCAGTATTTT.

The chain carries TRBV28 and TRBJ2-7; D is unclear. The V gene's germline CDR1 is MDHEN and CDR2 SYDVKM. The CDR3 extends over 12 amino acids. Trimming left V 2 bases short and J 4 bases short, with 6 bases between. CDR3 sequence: CASSLRYYEQYF. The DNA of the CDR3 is TGTGCCAGCAGTTTACGTTATTACGAGCAGTACTTC.

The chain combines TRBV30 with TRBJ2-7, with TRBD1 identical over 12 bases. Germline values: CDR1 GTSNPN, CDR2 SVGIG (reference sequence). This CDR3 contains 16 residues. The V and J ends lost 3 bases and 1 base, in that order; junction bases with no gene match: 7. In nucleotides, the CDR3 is TGTGCCTGGAGCCATGGGACAGGGGGCGCATCCTACGAGCAGTACTTC. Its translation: CAWSHGTGGASYEQYF.